The rows below give T cell receptor beta chains drawn from one sample of a study of preoperative IRX-2 immunotherapy in early breast cancer. Some clones are missing from TCRdb's copy, which holds only in-frame ones; the method was immunoSEQ multiplex PCR. This sample has roughly 40,000 clones; roughly 80% occur once, and the top ten carry 1.2%. The source material was tumor tissue, sampled after IRX-2 immunotherapy. The origin of the receptors is a human donor with breast cancer. Both conserved end residues are part of each CDR3. A D gene is named only where the DNA matches it firmly. The listing skips clone size in some rows; elsewhere it reads once, few, many or a size class.

DNA: TGCGCCAGCAGTTTAGCCGAAGAGGGAAACACCATATATTTT
CDR3: CASSLAEEGNTIYF
size: NA
D: NA
V: TRBV5-1
J: TRBJ1-3

DNA: TGTGCCAGTACCACTCAGACTAGCGGAGGCACAGATACGCAGTATTTT
CDR3: CASTTQTSGGTDTQYF
size: NA
D: TRBD2
V: TRBV19
J: TRBJ2-3

DNA: TGTGCCAGCTCACCCCAGGGGGCGGGAGAGCAGTTCTTC
CDR3: CASSPQGAGEQFF
size: NA
D: TRBD1
V: TRBV18
J: TRBJ2-1

DNA: TGTGCCAGCTCGCCTCAGGGGGTAGGGGATCAGCCCCAGCATTTT
CDR3: CASSPQGVGDQPQHF
size: NA
D: TRBD1
V: TRBV18
J: TRBJ1-5

DNA: TGTGCCAGTAGTATTTGGGGGGGAAGGCAGCCCCAGCATTTT
CDR3: CASSIWGGRQPQHF
size: NA
D: NA
V: TRBV19
J: TRBJ1-5

DNA: TGTGCCTGGAGTACCTCAGGGGAGGGCGGCTACACCTTC
CDR3: CAWSTSGEGGYTF
size: NA
D: NA
V: TRBV30
J: TRBJ1-2

DNA: TGTGCCAGCAGCTTGCGACAGGGAGGTAACACCATATATTTT
CDR3: CASSLRQGGNTIYF
size: once
D: NA
V: TRBV7-5
J: TRBJ1-3

DNA: TGCAGCGTTAAGGCAGCCCGAAGGGACACTGAAGCTTTCTTT
CDR3: CSVKAARRDTEAFF
size: NA
D: NA
V: TRBV29-1
J: TRBJ1-1

DNA: TGTGCCTGGAGTGTAGGGGTTAATAGCAATCAGCCCCAGCATTTT
CDR3: CAWSVGVNSNQPQHF
size: NA
D: NA
V: TRBV30
J: TRBJ1-5

DNA: TGTGCCAGCTCACCCCCACCGGGGGGGAGTAACTATGGCTACACCTTC
CDR3: CASSPPPGGSNYGYTF
size: NA
D: NA
V: TRBV18
J: TRBJ1-2

DNA: TGTGCCAGTAGTCAAGGAAACACCATATATTTT
CDR3: CASSQGNTIYF
size: NA
D: NA
V: TRBV19
J: TRBJ1-3

DNA: TGTGCCAGCAGCTTAGGGGCCGGGACAGTATACGAGCAGTACTTC
CDR3: CASSLGAGTVYEQYF
size: NA
D: TRBD1
V: TRBV11-3
J: TRBJ2-7

DNA: TGTGCCAGTAGCCAGGAGGGATATGGCAATCAGCCCCAGCATTTT
CDR3: CASSQEGYGNQPQHF
size: NA
D: NA
V: TRBV19
J: TRBJ1-5

DNA: TGTGCCAGCACTGTAAGCGCGGGGGGGCGAATTCAAGAGACCCAGTACTTC
CDR3: CASTVSAGGRIQETQYF
size: once
D: TRBD2
V: TRBV6-8
J: TRBJ2-5

DNA: TGTGCCAGCTCACCACGGACAGGGAACCCCGGGGAGCTGTTTTTT
CDR3: CASSPRTGNPGELFF
size: NA
D: TRBD1
V: TRBV18
J: TRBJ2-2

DNA: TGTGCCAGCAGCTTAGTATTGAGGGGGGTAGCCAAAAACATTCAGTACTTC
CDR3: CASSLVLRGVAKNIQYF
size: NA
D: NA
V: TRBV11-3
J: TRBJ2-4

DNA: TGTGCCACCAGCAGAGTTGGCGGGGACTACAATGAGCAGTTCTTC
CDR3: CATSRVGGDYNEQFF
size: NA
D: NA
V: TRBV15
J: TRBJ2-1

DNA: TGTGCCAGCAGCCCGGGCCTCGATAATGAAAAACTGTTTTTT
CDR3: CASSPGLDNEKLFF
size: NA
D: NA
V: TRBV7-6
J: TRBJ1-4

DNA: TGCGCCAGCAGCTTCGGGGACAGGGGGCTGTACCAAGAGACCCAGTACTTC
CDR3: CASSFGDRGLYQETQYF
size: NA
D: TRBD1
V: TRBV5-1
J: TRBJ2-5

DNA: TGCGCCAGCAGAGCCTCTAGCGGGAACGCAGATACGCAGTATTTT
CDR3: CASRASSGNADTQYF
size: NA
D: TRBD2
V: TRBV10-2
J: TRBJ2-3

DNA: TGCAGCGCTAGACAGGGGGCGGTTGGTGGCTACACCTTC
CDR3: CSARQGAVGGYTF
size: NA
D: TRBD1
V: TRBV29-1
J: TRBJ1-2

DNA: TGTGCCAGCAAGACTAGCTGGGAGACCCAGTACTTC
CDR3: CASKTSWETQYF
size: NA
D: TRBD2
V: TRBV28
J: TRBJ2-5

DNA: TGTGCCAGCAGCTTAAGCGGGGGGTCCCCCCCAGATACGCAGTATTTT
CDR3: CASSLSGGSPPDTQYF
size: NA
D: TRBD2
V: TRBV11-3
J: TRBJ2-3

DNA: TGTGCCAGCAGTTCTTCAACCACAGATACGCAGTATTTT
CDR3: CASSSSTTDTQYF
size: NA
D: NA
V: TRBV6-4
J: TRBJ2-3

DNA: TGCGCCAGCAGACCTTTCCTAGGGACCGGGGAGCTGTTTTTT
CDR3: CASRPFLGTGELFF
size: NA
D: NA
V: TRBV5-1
J: TRBJ2-2

DNA: TGTGCCAGCAGTTATAAGCGGGGTTTTGCAGCCGAAGCTTTCTTT
CDR3: CASSYKRGFAAEAFF
size: NA
D: NA
V: TRBV6-8
J: TRBJ1-1

DNA: TGTGCCAGCAGCCTCACCGCAGGGGGTTTGAACACTGAAGCTTTCTTT
CDR3: CASSLTAGGLNTEAFF
size: once
D: TRBD1
V: TRBV11-3
J: TRBJ1-1

DNA: TGCGCCAGCAGCCTGGGAGGGGGCGTTCGGTACAATGAGCAGTTCTTC
CDR3: CASSLGGGVRYNEQFF
size: NA
D: NA
V: TRBV5-1
J: TRBJ2-1

DNA: TGTGCCAGCAGCAGACAGGGGGCCGGGAATTCACCCCTCCACTTT
CDR3: CASSRQGAGNSPLHF
size: NA
D: TRBD1
V: TRBV6-4
J: TRBJ1-6

DNA: TGTGCCTTAGGGGCGGGTTCGGACATTCAGTACTTC
CDR3: CALGAGSDIQYF
size: few
D: NA
V: TRBV30
J: TRBJ2-4

DNA: TGTGCCAGCAATCAGGGTCACACAGATACGCAGTATTTT
CDR3: CASNQGHTDTQYF
size: once
D: NA
V: TRBV6-8
J: TRBJ2-3

DNA: TGCGCCAGCAGCCCCCGAGCGGGGGGGCCCACAGATACGCAGTATTTT
CDR3: CASSPRAGGPTDTQYF
size: NA
D: NA
V: TRBV1
J: TRBJ2-3

DNA: TGTGCCAGCAGCTTAGGGTTCAGGGCGTTCTCTGGAAACACCATATATTTT
CDR3: CASSLGFRAFSGNTIYF
size: NA
D: NA
V: TRBV11-3
J: TRBJ1-3

DNA: TGTGCCAGCAGTTACGGGACACTCGATTCACCCCTCCACTTT
CDR3: CASSYGTLDSPLHF
size: few
D: NA
V: TRBV6-7
J: TRBJ1-6

DNA: TGTGCCAGCAGACCACAAGGGAGGGTTGAAAAACTGTTTTTT
CDR3: CASRPQGRVEKLFF
size: NA
D: NA
V: TRBV6-8
J: TRBJ1-4

DNA: TGTGCCAGCAGGCTACTAGCGGGGGTGCCTAATGAGCAGTTCTTC
CDR3: CASRLLAGVPNEQFF
size: NA
D: TRBD2
V: TRBV7-7
J: TRBJ2-1

DNA: TGCGCCAGCAGCTTGTTAGCGGGTCAAGAGACCCAGTACTTC
CDR3: CASSLLAGQETQYF
size: NA
D: TRBD2
V: TRBV5-1
J: TRBJ2-5

DNA: TGCGCCAGCAGCTTGAGCGGGAGACCCCACAATGAGCAGTTCTTC
CDR3: CASSLSGRPHNEQFF
size: NA
D: TRBD2
V: TRBV5-1
J: TRBJ2-1

DNA: TGCGCCAGCAGCTTGATAGGGAATAGCAACGAGCAGTACTTC
CDR3: CASSLIGNSNEQYF
size: NA
D: NA
V: TRBV23-1
J: TRBJ2-7

DNA: TGTGCCTGGAGTCCCCGCGGGAGACCCTCCTACAATGAGCAGTTCTTC
CDR3: CAWSPRGRPSYNEQFF
size: NA
D: TRBD2
V: TRBV30
J: TRBJ2-1

DNA: TGTGCCACGCATGGGGACGTCCTTGGCGAGCAGTACTTC
CDR3: CATHGDVLGEQYF
size: few
D: NA
V: TRBV12-5
J: TRBJ2-7

DNA: TGTGCCAGCAACAGCGGGGACAAAGATACGCAGTATTTT
CDR3: CASNSGDKDTQYF
size: NA
D: NA
V: TRBV6-8
J: TRBJ2-3

DNA: TGTGCCAGCAGTCCGACGGGGGGGGCAGATACGCAGTATTTT
CDR3: CASSPTGGADTQYF
size: few
D: TRBD2
V: TRBV6-4
J: TRBJ2-3

DNA: TGTGCCAGCAGCCGACGGGACAGGAACAATCAGCCCCAGCATTTT
CDR3: CASSRRDRNNQPQHF
size: NA
D: TRBD1
V: TRBV16
J: TRBJ1-5

DNA: TGTGCCAGCAGTCTACCGGGTGGCGGGGGCTCCTACAATGAGCAGTTCTTC
CDR3: CASSLPGGGGSYNEQFF
size: NA
D: NA
V: TRBV22-1
J: TRBJ2-1

DNA: TGTGCCAGCTCCTTAAATGCGGGGGCCTCATATAGCAATCAGCCCCAGCATTTT
CDR3: CASSLNAGASYSNQPQHF
size: NA
D: NA
V: TRBV18
J: TRBJ1-5

DNA: TGCGCCAGCCGCACCCCTCCTCAGCCCCAGCATTTT
CDR3: CASRTPPQPQHF
size: NA
D: NA
V: TRBV10-2
J: TRBJ1-5

DNA: TGTGCCAGCAGTGAATCCCCGAGCACCGGGGAGCTGTTTTTT
CDR3: CASSESPSTGELFF
size: NA
D: NA
V: TRBV7-7
J: TRBJ2-2

DNA: TGTGCCACCAGCAGAGGACAGGCCCTTGAGGGGGAGCAGTACTTC
CDR3: CATSRGQALEGEQYF
size: NA
D: NA
V: TRBV15
J: TRBJ2-7

DNA: TGTGCCACCTCCGACAGTAACCAAGAGACCCAGTACTTC
CDR3: CATSDSNQETQYF
size: NA
D: NA
V: TRBV28
J: TRBJ2-5

DNA: TGTGCTAGTGGTGTTGTGGGAAGAGCTTTCTTT
CDR3: CASGVVGRAFF
size: NA
D: NA
V: TRBV12-5
J: TRBJ1-1

DNA: TGTGCCACCAACAGGGGTCGGGCTTCTAACTATGGCTACACCTTC
CDR3: CATNRGRASNYGYTF
size: NA
D: TRBD1
V: TRBV28
J: TRBJ1-2